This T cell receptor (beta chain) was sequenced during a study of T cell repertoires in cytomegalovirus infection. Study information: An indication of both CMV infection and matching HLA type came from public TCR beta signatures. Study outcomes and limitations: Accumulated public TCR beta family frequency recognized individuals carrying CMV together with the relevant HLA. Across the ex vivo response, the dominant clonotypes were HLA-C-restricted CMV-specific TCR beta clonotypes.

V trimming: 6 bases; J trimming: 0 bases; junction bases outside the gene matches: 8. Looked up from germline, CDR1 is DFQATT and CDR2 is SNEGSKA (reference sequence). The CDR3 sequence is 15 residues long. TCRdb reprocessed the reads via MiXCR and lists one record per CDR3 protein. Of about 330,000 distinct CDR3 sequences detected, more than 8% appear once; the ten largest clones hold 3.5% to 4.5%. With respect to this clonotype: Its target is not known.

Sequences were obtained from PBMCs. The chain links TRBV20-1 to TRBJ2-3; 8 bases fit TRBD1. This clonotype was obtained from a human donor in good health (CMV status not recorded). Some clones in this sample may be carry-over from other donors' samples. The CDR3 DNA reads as TGCAGTGCCCTGGACAGGGACACTAGCACAGATACGCAGTATTTT. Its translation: CSALDRDTSTDTQYF.